The entry below describes one TCR beta chain. This specimen belongs to a study of shared clonotypes between healthy human individuals. Measured with immunoSEQ multiplex PCR; TCRdb has only the in-frame clones, and not every one. This table holds millions of clones, about 92% found once. Positive CCR7 selection of CD45RO-negative cells yielded the naive CD8 cells, and terminally differentiated effector memory CD45RA+ cells were excluded. The sequence came from a man in his late teens or twenties in good health. Some clones in this sample may be carry-over from other donors' samples. Source material: naive CD8+ T cells from PBMCs.

The CDR3 loop reads CASNQNDRDTGELFF. The CDR3 coding sequence is TGTGCCAGTAATCAAAACGACAGGGACACCGGGGAGCTGTTTTTT. The V and J genes are TRBV19 and TRBJ2-2; 7 bases align to TRBD1. Losses at the gene ends were 7 bases for V and 3 bases for J; bases not matched to a gene: 8. Germline V CDR1 and CDR2: LNHDA, SQIVND (reference sequence). CDR3 length: 15 amino acids.